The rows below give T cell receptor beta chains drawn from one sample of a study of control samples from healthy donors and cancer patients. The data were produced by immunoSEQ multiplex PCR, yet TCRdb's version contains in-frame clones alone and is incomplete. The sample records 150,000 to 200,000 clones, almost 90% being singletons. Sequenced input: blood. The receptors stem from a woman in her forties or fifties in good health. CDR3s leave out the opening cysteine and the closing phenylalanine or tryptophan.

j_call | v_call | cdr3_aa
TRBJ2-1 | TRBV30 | AYSRGYNEQF
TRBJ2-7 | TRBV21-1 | ASSKDTGYEQY
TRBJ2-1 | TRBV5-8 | ASSWTGTARNEQF
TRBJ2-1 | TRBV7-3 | ASNEGGSYNEQF
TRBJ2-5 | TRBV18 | ASSGTGWGTQY
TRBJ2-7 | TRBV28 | ASSRQHSYEQY
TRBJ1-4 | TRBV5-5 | ASSQGATNEKLF
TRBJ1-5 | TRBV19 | ASSIDLGTGMYGNQPQH
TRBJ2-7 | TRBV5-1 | ASSRIGRPDEQY
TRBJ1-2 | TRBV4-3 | ASSHSGTRNYGYT
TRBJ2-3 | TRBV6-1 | ASSDNFGSLTQY
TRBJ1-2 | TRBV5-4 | ASSFGGESYGYT
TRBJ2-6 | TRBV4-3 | ASSQGAGGRFAGANVLT
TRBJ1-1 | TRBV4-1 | ASSQEDRANTEAF
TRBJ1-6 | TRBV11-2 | ASSLGPVQFGNSPLH
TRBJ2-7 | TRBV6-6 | ASSYSTGAYEQY
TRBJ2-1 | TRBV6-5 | ASSLNRREQF
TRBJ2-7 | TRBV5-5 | ASSFILRQGNSEQY
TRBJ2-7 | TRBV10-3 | AISRGGGLFSYEQY
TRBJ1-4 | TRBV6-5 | ASSSQPDRRVGLF
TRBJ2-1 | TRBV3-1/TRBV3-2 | ASSPTSRPRV
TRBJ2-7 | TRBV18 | ASSPLPGQDSYEQY
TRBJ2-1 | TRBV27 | ASSFSGDNEQF
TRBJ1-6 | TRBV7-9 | ATSAGDVPSNNSPLH
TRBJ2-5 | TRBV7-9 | ASSLAGQRLETQY
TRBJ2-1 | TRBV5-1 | ASSLGLERSNEQF
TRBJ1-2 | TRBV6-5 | ASSYSGGSTGLGYT
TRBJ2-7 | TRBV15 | ATSTGHLYEQY
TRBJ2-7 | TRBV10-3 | AIQTGVAYEQY
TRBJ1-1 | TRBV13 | ASRSTGRNTEAF
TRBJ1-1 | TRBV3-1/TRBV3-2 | ASSQDTGLAF
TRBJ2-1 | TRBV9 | ASSVEGGTSGISEQF
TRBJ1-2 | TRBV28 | ASSRGGGGYGYT
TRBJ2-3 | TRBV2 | ARGRPPRNTQY
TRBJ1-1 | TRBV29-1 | SVNEGGGGTEAF
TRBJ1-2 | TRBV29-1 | SLGGEYGYT